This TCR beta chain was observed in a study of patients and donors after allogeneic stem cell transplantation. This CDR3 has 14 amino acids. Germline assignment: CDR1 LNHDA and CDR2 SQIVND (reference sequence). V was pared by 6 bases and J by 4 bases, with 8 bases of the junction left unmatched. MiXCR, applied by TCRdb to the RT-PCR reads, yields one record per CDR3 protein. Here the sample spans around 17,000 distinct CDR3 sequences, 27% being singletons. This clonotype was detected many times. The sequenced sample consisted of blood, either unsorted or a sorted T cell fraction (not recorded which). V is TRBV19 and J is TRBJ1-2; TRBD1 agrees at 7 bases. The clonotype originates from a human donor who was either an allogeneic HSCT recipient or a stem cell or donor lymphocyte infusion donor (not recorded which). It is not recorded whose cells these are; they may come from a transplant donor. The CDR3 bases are TGTGCCAGTAGCCTCGACAGGGTGGCCTATGGCTACACCTTC. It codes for CASSLDRVAYGYTF.